These 17 T cell receptor beta chains were sequenced from one sample in a study of follicular helper T cells after annual influenza vaccination. Time point described: 2015-2016 season, 7 days after influenza vaccination. Repertoires were generated with immunoSEQ multiplex PCR, while TCRdb's copy carries only in-frame clones and drops some. Counted here are approximately 6,900 clones, approximately 79% occurring once; the ten biggest clones make up 0.5% to 0.55%. The source was CXCR5- memory CD4+ T cells sorted from blood, collected 7 days after influenza vaccination. The receptor source for this set is an adult who received the influenza vaccine.

This clone was seen a handful of times. This rearrangement joins TRBV21-1 to TRBJ1-2. TRBV21-1 is a recognized pseudogene. CDR3 length: 14 amino acids. In DNA, the CDR3 is TGTGCCAGCAGCAAAGCGTGTACGGACTATGGCTACACCTTC. It is translated as CASSKACTDYGYTF.

The chain recombines TRBV9 with TRBJ2-1; TRBD2 matches 7 bases. The trim removed 1 base at V and 3 bases at J, leaving 4 bases unmatched. The CDR3 totals 15 residues. Germline CDR1 is SGDLS and CDR2 is YYNGEE. CDR3 residues: CASSVSGGGYNEQFF. CDR3 sequence (DNA): TGTGCCAGCAGCGTATCTGGCGGGGGCTACAATGAGCAGTTCTTC.

The rearrangement joins TRBV5-1 to TRBJ2-1; weak D call: TRBD2 (5 bases). The V end lost 4 bases, the J end lost 6 bases, and 14 bases lay between the germline ends. This CDR3 is 14 amino acids long. The germline V gene encodes CDR1 SGHRS and CDR2 YFSETQ. CDR3 nucleotide sequence: TGCGCCAGCAGCGAAGGACTTAGAGTCAATGAGCAGTTCTTC. It encodes CASSEGLRVNEQFF.

This chain connects TRBV6-5 to TRBJ1-2; D is possibly TRBD1 (6 bases). CDR1 and CDR2 (germline): MNHEY, SVGAGI. The CDR3 loop spans 13 amino acids. Trimming took 7 bases from V and 7 from J, leaving 16 bases between them. The DNA of the CDR3 is TGTGCCAGCAAGGGGACAAGCGAGGGTGGCTACACCTTC. Amino acid sequence: CASKGTSEGGYTF.

This chain links TRBV4-2 with TRBJ2-7; D possibly corresponds to TRBD1 (6 bases). V was pared by 4 bases and J by 0 bases, with 10 bases between. The CDR3 is 14 amino acids. Looked up from germline, CDR1 is LGHNA and CDR2 is YNFKEQ. The CDR3 DNA sequence: TGTGCCAGCAGCCGGGAACAGGGCTCCTACGAGCAGTACTTC. This codes for CASSREQGSYEQYF.

This clone has only one observation. The rearrangement uses TRBV7-9 and TRBJ1-4; weak D call: TRBD1 (5 bases). Trimming shortened V by 10 bases and J by 4 bases, and 22 bases separated the two germline ends. The CDR3 consists of 16 residues. Germline V gene data show CDR1 as SEHNR and CDR2 as FQNEAQ (reference sequence). CDR3 bases: TGTGCCACCCAGGGCACAGGTACGACCTATAATGAAAAACTGTTTTTT. Residues: CATQGTGTTYNEKLFF. Variable domain in full (rest from reference TRBV7-9 and TRBJ1-4): DTGVSQNPRHKITKRGQNVTFRCDPISEHNRLYWYRQTLGQGPEFLTYFQNEAQLEKSRLLSDRFSAERPKGSFSTLEIQRTEQGDSAMYLCATQGTGTTYNEKLFFGSGTQLSVL.

The genes are TRBV5-1 and TRBJ1-1, with D tentatively TRBD1 (5 bases). The CDR3 spans 16 residues. V dropped 0 bases and J dropped 0 bases, with 12 bases sitting between them. The V gene's germline CDR1 is SGHRS and CDR2 YFSETQ. The CDR3 DNA reads as TGCGCCAGCAGCTTGGTCGACAGACCCATGAACACTGAAGCTTTCTTT. Translating gives CASSLVDRPMNTEAFF.

This clone appeared a single time. The gene calls are TRBV18 and TRBJ1-1; 9 bases are shared with TRBD1. The J segment lost 5 bases and the V segment lost 4 bases, leaving 2 bases of the junction unmatched. The CDR3 is 13 amino acids. CDR1 is KGHSH, CDR2 LQKENI, per germline. Written as DNA, the CDR3 is TGTGCCAGCTCACTACAGGGGGCGACTGAAGCTTTCTTT. Its protein product is CASSLQGATEAFF.

The chain links TRBV28 to TRBJ1-2, with D perhaps TRBD1 (5 bases). CDR1 and CDR2 (germline): MDHEN, SYDVKM. CDR3 length: 13 residues. V was cut by 3 bases and J by 8 bases, with 13 bases left in between. The CDR3 DNA is TGTGCCAGCAGTTTGGGGGTCCCGAGAGGCTACACCTTC. Protein sequence: CASSLGVPRGYTF.

J is TRBJ2-1 and V is TRBV5-6, with D unresolved. V gave up 0 bases and J gave up 8 bases, with 6 bases separating them. Per germline, CDR1 SGHDT and CDR2 YYEEEE. The CDR3 runs 12 residues. CDR3 bases: TGTGCCAGCAGCTTGGGTTTCCATGAGCAGTTCTTC. It encodes CASSLGFHEQFF.

The rearrangement uses TRBV11-3 and TRBJ2-7; D not resolved. CDR3 size: 10 residues. The germline gives CDR1 SGHNT, CDR2 YENEEA. Trimming removed 4 bases from V and 4 bases from J, with 2 bases in between. The CDR3 nucleotides are TGTGCCAGCAGCTATTACGAGCAGTACTTC. Residues: CASSYYEQYF.

V usage is TRBV11-2 and J usage is TRBJ2-1; 10 bases are shared with TRBD2. The CDR3 loop spans 16 amino acids. Germline CDR1 is SGHAT and CDR2 is FQNNGV. V was clipped by 2 bases and J by 3 bases; unmatched bases: 4. The CDR3 here is CASSLRAGGYYNEQFF. The CDR3 DNA reads TGTGCCAGCAGCTTACGAGCGGGGGGGTACTACAATGAGCAGTTCTTC.

The rearrangement links TRBV6-5 to TRBJ2-7; no clear D. CDR3 length: 11 residues. V was cut by 5 bases and J by 3 bases, with 5 bases left in between. CDR1 MNHEY and CDR2 SVGAGI come from the germline V gene. The CDR3 region has the DNA TGTGCCAGCAGTGGGTTCTACGAGCAGTACTTC. Its protein product is CASSGFYEQYF.

V is TRBV5-4 and J is TRBJ1-1; D ambiguous. From germline, CDR1 is SGHNT and CDR2 YYREEE (reference sequence). V lost 0 bases, J lost 5 bases, and 11 bases lay in between. The CDR3 runs 14 residues. The CDR3 DNA is TGTGCCAGCAGCTTGGTTGGGGAGGATACTGAAGCTTTCTTT. Translating gives CASSLVGEDTEAFF.

J is TRBJ2-6 and V is TRBV6-6, with D maybe TRBD1 (6 bases). This CDR3 spans 16 amino acids. V lost 1 base and J lost 1, with 8 bases in between. Germline V gives CDR1 MNHNY, CDR2 SVGAGI (reference sequence). The CDR3 DNA sequence: TGTGCCAGCAGTTACTTACAGGGTTCTGGGGCCAACGTCCTGACTTTC. Its protein product is CASSYLQGSGANVLTF.

CDR3 in amino acids: CASSGTGPFYNEQFF. The CDR3, as DNA: TGTGCCAGCAGTGGAACCGGGCCATTTTACAATGAGCAGTTCTTC. The rearrangement uses TRBV6-5 and TRBJ2-1, with D unclear. Germline-derived CDR1 and CDR2 are MNHEY and SVGAGI. V gave up 5 bases and J gave up 4 bases, with 15 bases separating them. This CDR3 is 15 amino acids long.

This clone was observed a handful of times. V is TRBV5-1 and J is TRBJ2-1, with D perhaps matching TRBD2 (7 bases). Germline-derived CDR1 and CDR2 are SGHRS and YFSETQ. Trimming took off 4 bases at V and 1 base at J, with 18 bases between the two ends. The CDR3 spans 17 residues. The CDR3 bases are TGCGCCAGCAGCCTGCAAGGGGGGGGCCTTTCCTACAATGAGCAGTTCTTC. Translation: CASSLQGGGLSYNEQFF.